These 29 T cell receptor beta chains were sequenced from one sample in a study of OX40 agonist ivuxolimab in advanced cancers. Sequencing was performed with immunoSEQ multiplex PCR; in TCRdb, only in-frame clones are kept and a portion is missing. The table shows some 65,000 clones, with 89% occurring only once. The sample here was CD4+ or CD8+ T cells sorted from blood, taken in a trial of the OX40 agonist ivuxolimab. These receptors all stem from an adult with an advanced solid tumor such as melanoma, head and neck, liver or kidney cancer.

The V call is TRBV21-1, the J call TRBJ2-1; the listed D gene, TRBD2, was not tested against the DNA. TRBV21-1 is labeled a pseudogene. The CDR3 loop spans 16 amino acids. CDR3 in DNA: TGTGCCAGCCCCAGCATGTCTCGAGGCTCCTACAATGAGCAGTTCTTC. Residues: CASPSMSRGSYNEQFF.

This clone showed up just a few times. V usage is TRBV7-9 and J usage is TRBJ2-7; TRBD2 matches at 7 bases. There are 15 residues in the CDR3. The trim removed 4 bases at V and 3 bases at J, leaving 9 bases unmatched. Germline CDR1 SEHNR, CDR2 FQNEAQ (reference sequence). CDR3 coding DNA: TGTGCCAGCAGCTCGTCCCGGACTAGGCTCTACGAGCAGTACTTC. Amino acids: CASSSSRTRLYEQYF.

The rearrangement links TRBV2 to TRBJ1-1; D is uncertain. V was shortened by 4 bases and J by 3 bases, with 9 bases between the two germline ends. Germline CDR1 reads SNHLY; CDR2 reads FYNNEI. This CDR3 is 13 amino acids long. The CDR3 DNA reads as TGTGCCAGCAGTGCTAGCCCCTACACTGAAGCTTTCTTT. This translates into CASSASPYTEAFF.

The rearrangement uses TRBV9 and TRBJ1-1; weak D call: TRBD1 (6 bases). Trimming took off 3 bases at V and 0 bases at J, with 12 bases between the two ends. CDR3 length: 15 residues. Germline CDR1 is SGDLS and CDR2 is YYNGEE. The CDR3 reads CASSGSGGLNTEAFF. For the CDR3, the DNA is TGTGCCAGCAGCGGTAGTGGGGGGCTGAACACTGAAGCTTTCTTT.

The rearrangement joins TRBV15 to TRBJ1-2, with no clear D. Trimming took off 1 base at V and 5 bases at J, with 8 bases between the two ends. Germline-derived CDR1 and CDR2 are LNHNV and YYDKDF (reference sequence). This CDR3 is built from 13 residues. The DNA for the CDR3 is TGTGCCACCAGCAGAGGTCGGAGATATGGCTACACCTTC. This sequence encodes CATSRGRRYGYTF.

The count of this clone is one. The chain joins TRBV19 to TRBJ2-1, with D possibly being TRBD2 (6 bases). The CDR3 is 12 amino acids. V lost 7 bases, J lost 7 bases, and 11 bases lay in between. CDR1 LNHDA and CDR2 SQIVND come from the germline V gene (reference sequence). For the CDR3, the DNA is TGTGCCAGTACCGGGGGTGGGAATGAGCAGTTCTTC. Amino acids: CASTGGGNEQFF.

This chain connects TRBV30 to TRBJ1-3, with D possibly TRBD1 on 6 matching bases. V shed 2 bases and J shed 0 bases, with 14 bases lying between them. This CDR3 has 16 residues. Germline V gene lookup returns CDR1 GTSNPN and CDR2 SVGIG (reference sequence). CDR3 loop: CAWSPPGANSGNTIYF. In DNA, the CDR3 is TGTGCCTGGAGTCCCCCAGGGGCAAACTCTGGAAACACCATATATTTT.

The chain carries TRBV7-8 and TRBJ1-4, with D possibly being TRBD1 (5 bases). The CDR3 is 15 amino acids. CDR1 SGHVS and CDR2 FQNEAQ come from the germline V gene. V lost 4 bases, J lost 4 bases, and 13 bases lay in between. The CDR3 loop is CASSSGGWVNEKLFF. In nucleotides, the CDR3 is TGTGCCAGCAGCTCGGGGGGTTGGGTTAATGAAAAACTGTTTTTT.

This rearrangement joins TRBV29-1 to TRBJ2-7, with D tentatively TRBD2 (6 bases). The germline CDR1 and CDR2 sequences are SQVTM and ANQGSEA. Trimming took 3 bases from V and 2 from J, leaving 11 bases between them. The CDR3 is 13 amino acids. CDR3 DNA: TGCAGCGTTGAGCGGAGGGAAACCTACGAGCAGTACTTC. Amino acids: CSVERRETYEQYF.

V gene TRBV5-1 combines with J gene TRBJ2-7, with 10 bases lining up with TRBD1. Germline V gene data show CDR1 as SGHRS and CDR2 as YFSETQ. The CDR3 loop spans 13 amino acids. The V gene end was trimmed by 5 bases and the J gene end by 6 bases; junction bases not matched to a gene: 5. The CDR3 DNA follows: TGCGCCAGCAGGCCGGGACAGGGGCCCGAGCAGTACTTC. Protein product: CASRPGQGPEQYF.

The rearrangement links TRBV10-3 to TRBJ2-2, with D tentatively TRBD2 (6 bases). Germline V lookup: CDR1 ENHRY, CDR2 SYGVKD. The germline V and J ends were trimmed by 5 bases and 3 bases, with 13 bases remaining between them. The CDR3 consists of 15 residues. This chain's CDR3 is CAISPAGQYTGELFF. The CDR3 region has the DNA TGTGCCATCAGTCCGGCGGGGCAGTACACCGGGGAGCTGTTTTTT.

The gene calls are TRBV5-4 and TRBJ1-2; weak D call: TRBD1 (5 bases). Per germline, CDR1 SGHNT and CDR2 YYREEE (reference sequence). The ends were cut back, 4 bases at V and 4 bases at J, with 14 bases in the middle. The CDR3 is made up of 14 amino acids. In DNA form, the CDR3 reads TGTGCCAGCAGCACTTGGGGCGCGACCTATGGCTACACCTTC. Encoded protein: CASSTWGATYGYTF.

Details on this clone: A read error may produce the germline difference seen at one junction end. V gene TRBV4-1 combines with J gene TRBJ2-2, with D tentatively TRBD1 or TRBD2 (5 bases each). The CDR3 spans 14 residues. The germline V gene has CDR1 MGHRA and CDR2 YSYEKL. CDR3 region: CASSQGGNTRELFF. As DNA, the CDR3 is TGCGCCAGCAGCCAAGGGGGGAACACCCGGGAGCTGTTTTTT.

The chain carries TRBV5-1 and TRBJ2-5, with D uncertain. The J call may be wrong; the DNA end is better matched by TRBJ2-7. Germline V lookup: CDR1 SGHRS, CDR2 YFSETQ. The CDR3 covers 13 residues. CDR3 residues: CASSPPVSYEQYF. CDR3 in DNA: TGCGCCAGCAGCCCGCCGGTGTCCTACGAGCAGTACTTC.

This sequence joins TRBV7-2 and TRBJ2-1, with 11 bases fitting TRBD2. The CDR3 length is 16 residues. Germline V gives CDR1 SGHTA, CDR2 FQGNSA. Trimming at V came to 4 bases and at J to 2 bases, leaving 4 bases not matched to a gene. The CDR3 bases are TGTGCCAGCAGCTCGTCTAGCGGGGGGACCTACAATGAGCAGTTCTTC. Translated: CASSSSSGGTYNEQFF. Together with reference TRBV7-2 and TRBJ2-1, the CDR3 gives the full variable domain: GAGVSQSPSNKVTEKGKDVELRCDPISGHTALYWYRQSLGQGLEFLIYFQGNSAPDKSGLPSDRFSAERTGGSVSTLTIQRTQQEDSAVYLCASSSSSGGTYNEQFFGPGTRLTVL.

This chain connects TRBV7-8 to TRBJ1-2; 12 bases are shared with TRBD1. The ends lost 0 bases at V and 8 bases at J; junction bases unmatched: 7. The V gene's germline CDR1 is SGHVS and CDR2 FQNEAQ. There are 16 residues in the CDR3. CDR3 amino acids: CASSLAPGQGAEGYTF. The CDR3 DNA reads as TGTGCCAGCAGCTTAGCCCCGGGACAGGGGGCGGAGGGCTACACCTTC.

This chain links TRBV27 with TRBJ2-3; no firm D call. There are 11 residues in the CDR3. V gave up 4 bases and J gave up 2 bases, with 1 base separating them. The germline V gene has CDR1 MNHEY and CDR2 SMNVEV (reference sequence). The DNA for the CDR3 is TGTGCCAGCAGTTCCACAGATACGCAGTATTTT. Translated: CASSSTDTQYF.

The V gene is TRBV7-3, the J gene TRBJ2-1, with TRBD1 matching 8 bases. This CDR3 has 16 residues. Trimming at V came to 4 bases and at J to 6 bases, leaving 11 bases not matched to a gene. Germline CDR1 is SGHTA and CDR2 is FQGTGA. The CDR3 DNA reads TGTGCCAGCAGCTCGAACTCTCAGGGGGCGTTCAATGAGCAGTTCTTC. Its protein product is CASSSNSQGAFNEQFF.

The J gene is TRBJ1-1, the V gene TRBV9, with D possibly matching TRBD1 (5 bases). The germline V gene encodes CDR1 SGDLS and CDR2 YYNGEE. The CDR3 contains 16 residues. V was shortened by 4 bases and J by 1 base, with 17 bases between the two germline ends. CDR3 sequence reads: CASSYSPGDGNTEAFF. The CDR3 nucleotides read TGTGCCAGCAGCTATAGTCCCGGGGACGGGAACACTGAAGCTTTCTTT.

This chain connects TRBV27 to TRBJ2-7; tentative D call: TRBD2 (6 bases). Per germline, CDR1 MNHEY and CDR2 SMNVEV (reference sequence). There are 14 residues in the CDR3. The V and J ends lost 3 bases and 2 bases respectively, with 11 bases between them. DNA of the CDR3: TGTGCCAGCAGTTTTGGCGGGGCCACCTACGAGCAGTACTTC. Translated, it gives CASSFGGATYEQYF.

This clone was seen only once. CDR3 in amino acids: CASSAVLSPNEQFF. In nucleotides, the CDR3 is TGTGCCAGCAGTGCCGTCCTCAGCCCCAATGAGCAGTTCTTC. The chain has TRBV6-5 and TRBJ2-1; D remains ambiguous. In germline, CDR1 is MNHEY, CDR2 SVGAGI. The CDR3 runs to 14 residues. V lost 5 bases and J 6 bases, leaving 14 bases between the germline ends.

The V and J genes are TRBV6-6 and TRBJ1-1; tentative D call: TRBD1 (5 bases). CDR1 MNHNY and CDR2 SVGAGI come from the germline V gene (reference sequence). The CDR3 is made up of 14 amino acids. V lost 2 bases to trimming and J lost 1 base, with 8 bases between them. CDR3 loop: CASSYVDRNTEAFF. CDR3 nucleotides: TGTGCCAGCAGTTACGTTGACAGGAACACTGAAGCTTTCTTT.

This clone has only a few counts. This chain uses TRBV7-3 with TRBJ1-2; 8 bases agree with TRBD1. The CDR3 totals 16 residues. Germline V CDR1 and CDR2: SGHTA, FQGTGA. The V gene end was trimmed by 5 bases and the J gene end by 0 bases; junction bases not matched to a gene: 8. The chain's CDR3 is CASSPTGQGPNYGYTF. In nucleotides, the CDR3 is TGTGCCAGCAGCCCGACCGGACAGGGTCCTAACTATGGCTACACCTTC.

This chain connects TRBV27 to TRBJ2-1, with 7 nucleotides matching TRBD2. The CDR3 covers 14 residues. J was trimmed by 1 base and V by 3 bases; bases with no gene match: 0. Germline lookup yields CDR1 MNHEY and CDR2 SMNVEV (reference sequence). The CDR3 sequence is CASSFGGSYNEQFF. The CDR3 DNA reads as TGTGCCAGCAGTTTCGGGGGGTCCTACAATGAGCAGTTCTTC.

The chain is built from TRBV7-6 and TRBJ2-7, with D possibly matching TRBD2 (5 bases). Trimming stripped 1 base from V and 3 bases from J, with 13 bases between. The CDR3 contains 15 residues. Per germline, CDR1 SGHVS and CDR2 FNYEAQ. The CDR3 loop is CASSLELSGIYEQYF. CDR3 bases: TGTGCCAGCAGCTTAGAGCTATCGGGGATCTACGAGCAGTACTTC.

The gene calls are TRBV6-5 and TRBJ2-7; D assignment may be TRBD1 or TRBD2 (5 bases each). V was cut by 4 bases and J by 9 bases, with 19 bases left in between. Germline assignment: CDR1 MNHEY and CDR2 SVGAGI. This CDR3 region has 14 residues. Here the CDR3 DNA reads TGTGCCAGCAGTTTCCGGGACGGCGTCGGGTGGCAGTACTTC. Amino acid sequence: CASSFRDGVGWQYF.

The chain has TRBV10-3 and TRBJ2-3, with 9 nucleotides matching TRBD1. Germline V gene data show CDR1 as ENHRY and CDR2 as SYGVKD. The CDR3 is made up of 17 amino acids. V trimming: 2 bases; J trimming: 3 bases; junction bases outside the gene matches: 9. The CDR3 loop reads CAISEPKTGTGTDTQYF. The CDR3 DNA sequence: TGTGCCATCAGTGAGCCTAAGACCGGGACAGGGACAGATACGCAGTATTTT.

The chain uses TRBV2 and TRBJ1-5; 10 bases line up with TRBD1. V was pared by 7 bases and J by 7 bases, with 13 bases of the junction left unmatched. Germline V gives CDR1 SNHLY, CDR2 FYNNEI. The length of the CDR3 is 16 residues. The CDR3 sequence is CASKTSGTGVGQPQHF. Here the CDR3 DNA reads TGTGCCAGCAAAACCTCCGGGACAGGGGTAGGACAGCCCCAGCATTTT. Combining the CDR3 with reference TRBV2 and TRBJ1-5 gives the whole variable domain EPEVTQTPSHQVTQMGQEVILRCVPISNHLYFYWYRQILGQKVEFLVSFYNNEISEKSEIFDDQFSVERPDGSNFTLKIRSTKLEDSAMYFCASKTSGTGVGQPQHFGDGTRLSIL.

This CDR3 is CASSMRDYGYTF. The CDR3 nucleotides are TGTGCCAGTAGTATGAGGGACTATGGCTACACCTTC. The rearrangement links TRBV19 to TRBJ1-2; unclear D gene. This CDR3 region has 12 residues. Germline CDR1 is LNHDA and CDR2 is SQIVND (reference sequence). Trimming stripped 3 bases from V and 3 bases from J, with 5 bases between.